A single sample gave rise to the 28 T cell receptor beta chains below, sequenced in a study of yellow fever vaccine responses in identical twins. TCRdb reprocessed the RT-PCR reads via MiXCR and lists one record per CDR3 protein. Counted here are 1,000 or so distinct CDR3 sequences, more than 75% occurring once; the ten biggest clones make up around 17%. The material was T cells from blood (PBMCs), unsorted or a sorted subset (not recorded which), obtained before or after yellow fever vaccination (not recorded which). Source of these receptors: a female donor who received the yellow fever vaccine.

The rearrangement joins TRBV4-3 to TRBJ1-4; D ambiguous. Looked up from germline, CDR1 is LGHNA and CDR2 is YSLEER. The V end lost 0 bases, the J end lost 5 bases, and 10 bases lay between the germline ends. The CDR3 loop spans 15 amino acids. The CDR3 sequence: CASSQDSVTNEKLFF. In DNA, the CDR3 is TGCGCCAGCAGCCAAGATTCCGTGACGAATGAAAAACTGTTTTTT.

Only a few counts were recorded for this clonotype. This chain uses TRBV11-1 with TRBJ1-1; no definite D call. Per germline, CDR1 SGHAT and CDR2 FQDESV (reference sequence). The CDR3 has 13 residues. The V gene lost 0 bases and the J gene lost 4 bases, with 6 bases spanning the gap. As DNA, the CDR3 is TGTGCCAGCAGCTTAGCGGTGGTCACTGAAGCTTTCTTT. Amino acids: CASSLAVVTEAFF.

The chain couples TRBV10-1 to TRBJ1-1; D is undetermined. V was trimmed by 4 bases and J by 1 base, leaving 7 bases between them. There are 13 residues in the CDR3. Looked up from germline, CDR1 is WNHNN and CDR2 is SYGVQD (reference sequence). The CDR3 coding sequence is TGCGCCAGCAGTGTCGGGGAGAACACTGAAGCTTTCTTT. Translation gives CASSVGENTEAFF.

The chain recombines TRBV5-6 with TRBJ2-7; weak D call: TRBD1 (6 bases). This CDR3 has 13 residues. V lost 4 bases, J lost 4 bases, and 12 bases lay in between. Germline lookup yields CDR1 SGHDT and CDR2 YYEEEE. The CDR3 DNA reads TGTGCCAGCAGCCAGGGGTGGGATTACGAGCAGTACGTC. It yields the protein CASSQGWDYEQYV.

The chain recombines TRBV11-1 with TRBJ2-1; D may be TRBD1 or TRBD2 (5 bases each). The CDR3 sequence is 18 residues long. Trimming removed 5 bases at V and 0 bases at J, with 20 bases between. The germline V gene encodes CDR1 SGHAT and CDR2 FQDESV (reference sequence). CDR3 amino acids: CASSDRDERPSSYNEQFF. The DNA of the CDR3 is TGTGCCAGCAGCGACCGGGACGAACGACCCAGCTCCTACAATGAGCAGTTCTTC. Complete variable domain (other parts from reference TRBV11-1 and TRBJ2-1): EAEVAQSPRYKITEKSQAVAFWCDPISGHATLYWYRQILGQGPELLVQFQDESVVDDSQLPKDRFSAERLKGVDSTLKIQPAELGDSAMYLCASSDRDERPSSYNEQFFGPGTRLTVL.

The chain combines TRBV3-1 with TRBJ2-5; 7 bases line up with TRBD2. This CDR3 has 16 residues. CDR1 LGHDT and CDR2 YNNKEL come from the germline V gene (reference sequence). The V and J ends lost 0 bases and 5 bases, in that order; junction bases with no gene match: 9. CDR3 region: CASSQDWRSGGETQYF. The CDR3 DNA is TGTGCCAGCAGCCAAGACTGGCGTTCCGGGGGGGAGACCCAGTACTTC.

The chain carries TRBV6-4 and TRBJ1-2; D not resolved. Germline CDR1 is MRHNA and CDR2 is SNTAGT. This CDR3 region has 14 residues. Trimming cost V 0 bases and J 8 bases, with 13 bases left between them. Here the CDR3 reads CASSDSRTGRGYTF. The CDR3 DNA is TGTGCCAGCAGTGACTCTAGGACGGGTCGCGGCTACACCTTC.

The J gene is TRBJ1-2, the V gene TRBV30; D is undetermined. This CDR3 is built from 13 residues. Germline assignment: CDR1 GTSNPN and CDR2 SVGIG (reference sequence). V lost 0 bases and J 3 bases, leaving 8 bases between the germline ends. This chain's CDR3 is CAWSVTVDYGYTF. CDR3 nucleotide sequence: TGTGCCTGGAGTGTAACGGTGGACTATGGCTACACCTTC.

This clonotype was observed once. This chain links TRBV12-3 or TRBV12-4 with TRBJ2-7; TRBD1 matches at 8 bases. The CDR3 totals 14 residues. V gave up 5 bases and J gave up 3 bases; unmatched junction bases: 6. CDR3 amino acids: CASSPPGTGYEQYV. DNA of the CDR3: TGTGCCAGCAGTCCCCCGGGGACAGGCTACGAGCAGTACGTC.

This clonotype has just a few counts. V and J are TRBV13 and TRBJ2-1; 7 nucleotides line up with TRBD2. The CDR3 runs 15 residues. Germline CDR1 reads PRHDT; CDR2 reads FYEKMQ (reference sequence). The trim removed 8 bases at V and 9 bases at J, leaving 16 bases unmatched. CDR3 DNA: TGTGCCAGCGGAACCCGGGACTATGAGGGTTTTGAGCAGTTCTTC. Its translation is CASGTRDYEGFEQFF.

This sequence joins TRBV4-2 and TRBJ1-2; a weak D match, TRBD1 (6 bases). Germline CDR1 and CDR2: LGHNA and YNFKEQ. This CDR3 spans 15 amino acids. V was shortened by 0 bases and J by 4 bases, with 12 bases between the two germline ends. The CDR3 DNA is TGTGCCAGCAGCCAAGAGGGCGGGGGCAGCTATGGCTACACCTTC. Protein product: CASSQEGGGSYGYTF.

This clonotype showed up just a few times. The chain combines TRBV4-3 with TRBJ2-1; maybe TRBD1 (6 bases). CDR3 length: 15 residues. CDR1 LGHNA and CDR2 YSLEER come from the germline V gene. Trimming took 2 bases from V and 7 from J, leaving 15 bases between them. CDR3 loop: CASSQFGQLANEQFF. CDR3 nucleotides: TGCGCCAGCAGCCAATTTGGACAGCTGGCGAATGAGCAGTTCTTC.

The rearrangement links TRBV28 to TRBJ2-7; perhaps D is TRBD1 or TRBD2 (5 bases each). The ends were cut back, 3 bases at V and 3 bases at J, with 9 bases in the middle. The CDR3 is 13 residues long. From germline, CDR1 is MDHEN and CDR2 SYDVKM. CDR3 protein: CASSFPGGYEQYF. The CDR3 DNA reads TGTGCCAGCAGTTTCCCTGGGGGCTACGAGCAGTACTTC. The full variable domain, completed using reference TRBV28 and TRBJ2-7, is DVKVTQSSRYLVKRTGEKVFLECVQDMDHENMFWYRQDPGLGLRLIYFSYDVKMKEKGDIPEGYSVSREKKERFSLILESASTNQTSMYLCASSFPGGYEQYFGPGTRLTVT.

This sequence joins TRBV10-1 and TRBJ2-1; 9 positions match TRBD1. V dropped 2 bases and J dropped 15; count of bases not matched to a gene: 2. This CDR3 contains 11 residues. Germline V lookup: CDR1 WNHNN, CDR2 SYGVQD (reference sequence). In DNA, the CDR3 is TGCGCCAGCAGTGAGGGACAGGGGCTGTTCTTC. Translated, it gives CASSEGQGLFF.

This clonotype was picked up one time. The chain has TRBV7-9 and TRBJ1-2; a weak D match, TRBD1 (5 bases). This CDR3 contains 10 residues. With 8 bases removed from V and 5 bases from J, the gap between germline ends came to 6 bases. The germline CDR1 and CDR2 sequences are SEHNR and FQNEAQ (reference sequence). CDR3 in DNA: TGTGCCAGCCAGGGTTATGGCTACACCTTC. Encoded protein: CASQGYGYTF.

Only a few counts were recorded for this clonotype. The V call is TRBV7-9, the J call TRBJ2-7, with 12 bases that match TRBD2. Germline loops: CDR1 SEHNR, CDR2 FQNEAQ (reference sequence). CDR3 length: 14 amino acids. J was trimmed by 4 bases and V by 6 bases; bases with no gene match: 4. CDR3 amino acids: CASRPGTSGYEQYF. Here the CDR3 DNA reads TGTGCCAGCAGACCCGGGACTAGCGGGTACGAGCAGTACTTC.

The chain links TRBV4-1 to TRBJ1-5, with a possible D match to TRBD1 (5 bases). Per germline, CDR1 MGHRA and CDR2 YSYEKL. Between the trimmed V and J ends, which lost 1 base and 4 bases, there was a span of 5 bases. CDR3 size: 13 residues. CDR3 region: CASSQGGNQPQHF. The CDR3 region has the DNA TGCGCCAGCAGCCAAGGGGGGAATCAGCCCCAGCATTTT.

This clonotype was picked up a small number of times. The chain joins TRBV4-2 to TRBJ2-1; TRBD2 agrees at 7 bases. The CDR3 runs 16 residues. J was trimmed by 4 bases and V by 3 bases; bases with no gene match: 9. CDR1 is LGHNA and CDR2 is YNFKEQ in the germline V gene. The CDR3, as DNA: TGTGCCAGCAGCCAGACGCCAGCGGGAACGTACAATGAGCAGTTCTTC. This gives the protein CASSQTPAGTYNEQFF.

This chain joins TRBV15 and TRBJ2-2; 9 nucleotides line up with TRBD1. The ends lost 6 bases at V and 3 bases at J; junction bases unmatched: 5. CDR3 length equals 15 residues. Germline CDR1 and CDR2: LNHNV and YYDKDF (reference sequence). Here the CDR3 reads CATSPGQGDTGELFF. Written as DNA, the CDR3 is TGTGCCACCAGTCCGGGACAGGGAGACACCGGGGAGCTGTTTTTT.

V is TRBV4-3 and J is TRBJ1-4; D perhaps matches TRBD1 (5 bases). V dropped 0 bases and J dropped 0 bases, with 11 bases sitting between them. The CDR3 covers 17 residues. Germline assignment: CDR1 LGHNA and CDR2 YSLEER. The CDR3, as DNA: TGCGCCAGCAGCCAAGATCTCAGGGAAGCAACTAATGAAAAACTGTTTTTT. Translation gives CASSQDLREATNEKLFF.

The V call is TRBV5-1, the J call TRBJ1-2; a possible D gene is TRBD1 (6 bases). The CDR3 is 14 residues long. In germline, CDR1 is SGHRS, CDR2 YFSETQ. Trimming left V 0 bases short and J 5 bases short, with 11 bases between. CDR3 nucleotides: TGCGCCAGCAGCTTGGAACAGGGACCGTATGGCTACACCTTC. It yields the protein CASSLEQGPYGYTF.

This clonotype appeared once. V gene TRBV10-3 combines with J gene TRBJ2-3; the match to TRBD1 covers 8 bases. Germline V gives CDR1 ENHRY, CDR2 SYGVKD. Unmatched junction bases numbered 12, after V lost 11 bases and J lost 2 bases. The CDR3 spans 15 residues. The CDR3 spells CALTLGTGDTDTQYF. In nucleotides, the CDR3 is TGTGCCCTCACCCTCGGGACAGGAGACACAGATACGCAGTATTTT.

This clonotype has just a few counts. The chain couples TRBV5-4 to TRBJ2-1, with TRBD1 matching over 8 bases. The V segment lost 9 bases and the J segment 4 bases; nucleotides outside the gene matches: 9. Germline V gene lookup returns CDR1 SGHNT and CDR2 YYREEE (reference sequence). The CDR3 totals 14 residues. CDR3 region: CATLDRGRYNEQFF. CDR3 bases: TGTGCCACTCTCGACAGGGGTCGTTACAATGAGCAGTTCTTC.

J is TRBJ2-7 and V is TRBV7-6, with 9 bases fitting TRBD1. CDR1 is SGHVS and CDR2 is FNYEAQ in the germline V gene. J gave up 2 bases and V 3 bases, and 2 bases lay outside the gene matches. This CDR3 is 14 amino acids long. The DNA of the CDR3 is TGTGCCAGCAGCTTCGGGACAGGGACCTACGAGCAGTACTTC. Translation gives CASSFGTGTYEQYF.

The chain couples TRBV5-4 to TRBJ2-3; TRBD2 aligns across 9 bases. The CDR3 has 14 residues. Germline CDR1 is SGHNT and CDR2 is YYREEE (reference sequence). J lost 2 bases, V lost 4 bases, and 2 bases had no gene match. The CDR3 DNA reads TGTGCCAGCAGCCCTAGCGGGAACACAGATACGCAGTATTTT. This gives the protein CASSPSGNTDTQYF.

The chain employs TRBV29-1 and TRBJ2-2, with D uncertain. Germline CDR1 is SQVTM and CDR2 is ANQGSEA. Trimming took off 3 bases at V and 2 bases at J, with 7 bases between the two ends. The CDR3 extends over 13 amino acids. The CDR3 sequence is CSVDKQNTGELFF. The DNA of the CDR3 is TGCAGCGTTGATAAACAAAACACCGGGGAGCTGTTTTTT.

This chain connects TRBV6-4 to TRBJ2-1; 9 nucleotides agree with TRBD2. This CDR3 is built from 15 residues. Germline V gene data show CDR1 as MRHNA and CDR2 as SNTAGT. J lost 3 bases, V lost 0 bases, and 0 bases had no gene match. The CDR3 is CASSDSSGSYNEQFF. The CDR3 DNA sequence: TGTGCCAGCAGTGACTCTAGCGGGAGCTACAATGAGCAGTTCTTC.

The DNA of the CDR3 is TGTGCCAGCAGCTTAGCGTCCAAAATCTACGAGCAGTACGTC. Amino acid sequence: CASSLASKIYEQYV. The gene calls are TRBV11-1 and TRBJ2-7; D gene uncertain. V gave up 0 bases and J gave up 3 bases, with 9 bases separating them. The CDR3 is 14 amino acids. Germline CDR1 reads SGHAT; CDR2 reads FQDESV (reference sequence).